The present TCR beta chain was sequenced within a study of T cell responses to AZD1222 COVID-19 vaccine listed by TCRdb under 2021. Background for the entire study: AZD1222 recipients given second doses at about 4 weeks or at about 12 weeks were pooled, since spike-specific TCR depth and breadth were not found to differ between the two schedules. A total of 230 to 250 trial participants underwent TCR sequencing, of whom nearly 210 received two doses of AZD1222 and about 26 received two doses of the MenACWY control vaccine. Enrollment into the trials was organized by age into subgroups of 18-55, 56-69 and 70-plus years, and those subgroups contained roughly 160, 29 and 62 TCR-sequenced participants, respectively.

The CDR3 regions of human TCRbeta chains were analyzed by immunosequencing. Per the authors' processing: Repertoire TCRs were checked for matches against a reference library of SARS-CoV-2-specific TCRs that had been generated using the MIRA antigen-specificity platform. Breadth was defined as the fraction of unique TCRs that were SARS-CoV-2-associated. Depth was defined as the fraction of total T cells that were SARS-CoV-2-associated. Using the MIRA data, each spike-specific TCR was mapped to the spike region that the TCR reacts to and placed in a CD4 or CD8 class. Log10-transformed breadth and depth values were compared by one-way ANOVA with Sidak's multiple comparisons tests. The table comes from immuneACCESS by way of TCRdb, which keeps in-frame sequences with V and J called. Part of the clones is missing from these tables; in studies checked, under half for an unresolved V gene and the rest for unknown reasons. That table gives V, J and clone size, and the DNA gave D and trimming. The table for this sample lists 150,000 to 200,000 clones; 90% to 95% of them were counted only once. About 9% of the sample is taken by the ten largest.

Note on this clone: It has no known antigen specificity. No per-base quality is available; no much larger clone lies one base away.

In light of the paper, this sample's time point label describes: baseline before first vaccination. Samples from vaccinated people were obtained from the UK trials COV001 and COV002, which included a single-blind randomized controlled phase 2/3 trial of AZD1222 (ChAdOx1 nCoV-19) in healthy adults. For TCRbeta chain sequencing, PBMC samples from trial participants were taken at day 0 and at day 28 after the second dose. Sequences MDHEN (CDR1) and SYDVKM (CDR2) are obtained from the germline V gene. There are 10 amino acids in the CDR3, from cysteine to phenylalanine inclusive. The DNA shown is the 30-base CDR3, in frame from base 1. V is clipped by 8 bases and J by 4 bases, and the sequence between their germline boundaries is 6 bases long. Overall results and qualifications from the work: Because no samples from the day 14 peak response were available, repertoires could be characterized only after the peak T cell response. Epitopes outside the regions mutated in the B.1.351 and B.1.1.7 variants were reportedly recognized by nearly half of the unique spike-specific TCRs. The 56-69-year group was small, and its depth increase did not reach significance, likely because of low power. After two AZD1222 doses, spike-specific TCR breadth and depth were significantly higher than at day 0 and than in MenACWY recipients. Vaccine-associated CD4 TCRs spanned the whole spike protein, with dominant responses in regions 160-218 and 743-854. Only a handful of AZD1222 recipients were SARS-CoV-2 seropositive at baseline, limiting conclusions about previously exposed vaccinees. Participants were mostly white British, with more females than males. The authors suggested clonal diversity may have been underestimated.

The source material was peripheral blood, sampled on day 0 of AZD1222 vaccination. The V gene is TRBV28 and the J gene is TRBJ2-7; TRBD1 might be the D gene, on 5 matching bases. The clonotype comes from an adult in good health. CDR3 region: CASQGYEQYF. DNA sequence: TGTGCCAGCCAGGGTTACGAGCAGTACTTC.